A selection of T cell receptor beta chains follows, all from one sample in a study of blood T cell repertoires in COVID-19. Using immunoSEQ multiplex PCR, the repertoire was profiled, and TCRdb retains in-frame clones only, with some absent. This repertoire shows fewer than 110,000 clones, approximately 88% found once; its top ten account for 6.5% to 7%. The specimen was peripheral blood. These receptor sequences come from a man between 50 and 59 years old with active or convalescent COVID-19. The CDR3 runs from the conserved cysteine through the conserved F or W. The D gene is left open where the match is weak. Size is omitted from some rows. Given values are once, few, many or a class for expanded clones.

d_gene: TRBD2; v_gene: TRBV10-3; j_gene: TRBJ2-7; abundance: -; CDR3nt: TGTGCCATCAAGACCGGGACTAGCGGGTACGAGCAGTACTTC; CDR3aa: CAIKTGTSGYEQYF
d_gene: -; v_gene: TRBV19; j_gene: TRBJ1-5; abundance: -; CDR3nt: TGTGCCAGTAGTTTACAGGGTTCGGGACAGCCCCAGCATTTT; CDR3aa: CASSLQGSGQPQHF
d_gene: TRBD2; v_gene: TRBV27; j_gene: TRBJ2-7; abundance: once; CDR3nt: TGTGCCAGCAAGCGGGGGAACGAGCAGTACTTC; CDR3aa: CASKRGNEQYF
d_gene: TRBD1; v_gene: TRBV7-2; j_gene: TRBJ2-3; abundance: -; CDR3nt: TGTGCCAGCAGCCCGGACAGGGGCCACACAGATACGCAGTATTTT; CDR3aa: CASSPDRGHTDTQYF
d_gene: -; v_gene: TRBV3-1/TRBV3-2; j_gene: TRBJ2-7; abundance: -; CDR3nt: TGTGCCAGCAGATCCGGACTTGGGCGCGAGCAGTACTTC; CDR3aa: CASRSGLGREQYF
d_gene: -; v_gene: TRBV30; j_gene: TRBJ1-6; abundance: -; CDR3nt: TGTGCCTGGGGGCTCCTCGACGGGAACAATTCACCCCTCCACTTT; CDR3aa: CAWGLLDGNNSPLHF
d_gene: TRBD1; v_gene: TRBV27; j_gene: TRBJ1-5; abundance: -; CDR3nt: TGTGCCAGCAGTTCTACCCGACAGGGTAGGGGTCAGCCCCAGCATTTT; CDR3aa: CASSSTRQGRGQPQHF
d_gene: TRBD2; v_gene: TRBV28; j_gene: TRBJ2-7; abundance: -; CDR3nt: TGTGCCAGCAGTTTATCGAGCGGGAGGGACGAGCAGTACTTC; CDR3aa: CASSLSSGRDEQYF
d_gene: -; v_gene: TRBV4-1; j_gene: TRBJ2-3; abundance: many; CDR3nt: TGCGCCAGCAGCCAAGAGCGGGTAACAGATACGCAGTATTTT; CDR3aa: CASSQERVTDTQYF
d_gene: TRBD1; v_gene: TRBV10-1; j_gene: TRBJ2-2; abundance: few; CDR3nt: TGCGCCAGCAGTTCCGGGACAGGGAGGACCGGGGAGCTGTTTTTT; CDR3aa: CASSSGTGRTGELFF
d_gene: -; v_gene: TRBV5-4; j_gene: TRBJ2-1; abundance: -; CDR3nt: TGTGCCGTACGTGTGGGGGGTGACAATGAGCAGTTCTTC; CDR3aa: CAVRVGGDNEQFF
d_gene: -; v_gene: TRBV2; j_gene: TRBJ2-1; abundance: -; CDR3nt: TGTGCCAGCAGTTTCCGGTCGGCGGGCCCCTACAATGAGCAGTTCTTC; CDR3aa: CASSFRSAGPYNEQFF
d_gene: -; v_gene: TRBV28; j_gene: TRBJ1-3; abundance: -; CDR3nt: TGTGCCAGCACCTTCTCCCCAAGACAGCTAGCTGGAAACACCATATATTTT; CDR3aa: CASTFSPRQLAGNTIYF
d_gene: -; v_gene: TRBV12-3/TRBV12-4; j_gene: TRBJ1-1; abundance: -; CDR3nt: TGTGCCAGCAGTCAGCACGGGAGGAGTGAAGCTTTCTTT; CDR3aa: CASSQHGRSEAFF
d_gene: -; v_gene: TRBV7-9; j_gene: TRBJ2-7; abundance: once; CDR3nt: TGTGCCAGCAGCTCATTGACGGAGTACGAGCAGTACTTC; CDR3aa: CASSSLTEYEQYF
d_gene: -; v_gene: TRBV12-5; j_gene: TRBJ2-7; abundance: -; CDR3nt: TGTGCTAGTGCTCAGGACAGCTCCTACGAGCAGTACTTC; CDR3aa: CASAQDSSYEQYF
d_gene: TRBD2; v_gene: TRBV11-2; j_gene: TRBJ2-7; abundance: -; CDR3nt: TGTGCCAGCAGGGTAGCGGGACGTTCTTCCTACGAGCAGTACTTC; CDR3aa: CASRVAGRSSYEQYF
d_gene: TRBD2; v_gene: TRBV30; j_gene: TRBJ2-4; abundance: -; CDR3nt: TGTGCCTGGAGTCGATTAGCGGGCCCAGAGGACATTCAGTACTTC; CDR3aa: CAWSRLAGPEDIQYF
d_gene: -; v_gene: TRBV29-1; j_gene: TRBJ2-3; abundance: once; CDR3nt: TGCAGCGTGCAGAGCACAGATACGCAGTATTTT; CDR3aa: CSVQSTDTQYF
d_gene: TRBD1; v_gene: TRBV28; j_gene: TRBJ1-4; abundance: -; CDR3nt: TGTGCCAGCAGATCGACAGGGGGCGCAACTAATGAAAAACTGTTTTTT; CDR3aa: CASRSTGGATNEKLFF
d_gene: TRBD1; v_gene: TRBV6-2/TRBV6-3; j_gene: TRBJ2-3; abundance: -; CDR3nt: TGTGCCAGCAGGTACAGGGGTCGGACAGATACGCAGTATTTT; CDR3aa: CASRYRGRTDTQYF
d_gene: -; v_gene: TRBV2; j_gene: TRBJ2-1; abundance: -; CDR3nt: TGTGCCAGCAGTGAATTCTATGAGCAGTTCTTC; CDR3aa: CASSEFYEQFF
d_gene: TRBD2; v_gene: TRBV3-1/TRBV3-2; j_gene: TRBJ2-5; abundance: -; CDR3nt: TGTGCCAGCAGCCAAGAAAGTGGGGGGGTACAAGAGACCCAGTACTTC; CDR3aa: CASSQESGGVQETQYF
d_gene: -; v_gene: TRBV18; j_gene: TRBJ2-7; abundance: once; CDR3nt: TGTGCCAGCTCACCCCCCCAACCGGGCGAGCAGTACTTC; CDR3aa: CASSPPQPGEQYF
d_gene: -; v_gene: TRBV30; j_gene: TRBJ2-7; abundance: -; CDR3nt: TGTGCCTCCCGCCCTCTAAGCTCCTACGAGCAGTACTTC; CDR3aa: CASRPLSSYEQYF
d_gene: TRBD1; v_gene: TRBV7-2; j_gene: TRBJ1-1; abundance: -; CDR3nt: TGTGCCAGCAGCGAACAGGGGACGAACACTGAAGCTTTCTTT; CDR3aa: CASSEQGTNTEAFF
d_gene: TRBD1; v_gene: TRBV6-5; j_gene: TRBJ1-1; abundance: -; CDR3nt: TGTGCCAGCAGACACGACAGGGAGAGTACTGAAGCTTTCTTT; CDR3aa: CASRHDRESTEAFF
d_gene: -; v_gene: TRBV11-3; j_gene: TRBJ1-3; abundance: -; CDR3nt: TGTGCCAGCAGCTTATTTCTCTTGGGGGGTGGAAACACCATATATTTT; CDR3aa: CASSLFLLGGGNTIYF
d_gene: TRBD1; v_gene: TRBV6-6; j_gene: TRBJ1-2; abundance: -; CDR3nt: TGTGCCAGCAGTATACAGGGGGTGGGTGGCTACACCTTC; CDR3aa: CASSIQGVGGYTF
d_gene: -; v_gene: TRBV30; j_gene: TRBJ1-1; abundance: once; CDR3nt: TGTGCCTATCGCCTGCCAGGGGTGAACACTGAAGCTTTCTTT; CDR3aa: CAYRLPGVNTEAFF
d_gene: -; v_gene: TRBV6-5; j_gene: TRBJ1-3; abundance: -; CDR3nt: TGTGGTTCGCGGGGGGCATATGGAAACACCATATATTTT; CDR3aa: CGSRGAYGNTIYF
d_gene: -; v_gene: TRBV6-1; j_gene: TRBJ1-5; abundance: -; CDR3nt: TGTGCCAGCAGTGAAGCCTCAATCGGGTCCCAGCATTTT; CDR3aa: CASSEASIGSQHF
d_gene: TRBD1; v_gene: TRBV9; j_gene: TRBJ2-5; abundance: few; CDR3nt: TGTGCCAGCAGCGTAGCAGCTCGTAGGGGGCGCCCCCAAGAGACCCAGTACTTC; CDR3aa: CASSVAARRGRPQETQYF
d_gene: TRBD1; v_gene: TRBV24-1; j_gene: TRBJ1-5; abundance: -; CDR3nt: TGTGCCACCAGTGCCAGGGGGGCTCAGCCCCAGCATTTT; CDR3aa: CATSARGAQPQHF
d_gene: TRBD1; v_gene: TRBV30; j_gene: TRBJ1-2; abundance: -; CDR3nt: TGTGCCTGGAGAAGGGGGACAGGGGTATATGGCTACACCTTC; CDR3aa: CAWRRGTGVYGYTF
d_gene: -; v_gene: TRBV7-2; j_gene: TRBJ2-1; abundance: -; CDR3nt: TGTGCCAGCAGCTTTTCCTTCGACAATGAGCAGTTCTTC; CDR3aa: CASSFSFDNEQFF
d_gene: -; v_gene: TRBV19; j_gene: TRBJ1-5; abundance: -; CDR3nt: TGTGCCAGTAGCGGGACTTTGAGAGGTCAGCCCCAGCATTTT; CDR3aa: CASSGTLRGQPQHF
d_gene: -; v_gene: TRBV7-2; j_gene: TRBJ2-7; abundance: once; CDR3nt: TGTGCCAGCAGTATACAGGGTTACGAGCAGTACTTC; CDR3aa: CASSIQGYEQYF
d_gene: -; v_gene: TRBV18; j_gene: TRBJ2-1; abundance: -; CDR3nt: TGTGCCAGCTCACCACCGGATACCGTAGTCGCCCCGGGCAATGAGCAGTTCTTC; CDR3aa: CASSPPDTVVAPGNEQFF
d_gene: -; v_gene: TRBV6-6; j_gene: TRBJ2-2; abundance: -; CDR3nt: TGTGCCAGCAGTTACGGGGGCGGGAACACCGGGGAGCTGTTTTTT; CDR3aa: CASSYGGGNTGELFF